Listed here is a single TCR beta chain. Its antigen remains unknown. This CDR3 comprises 15 residues. V lost 6 bases to trimming and J lost 2 bases, with 15 bases between them. The germline V gene has CDR1 MNHNY and CDR2 SVGAGI (reference sequence). The record originates from a study of cytomegalovirus exposure and HLA in healthy donors. PCR employed 60 Vbeta and 13 Jbeta primers. Repertoires were generated with immunoSEQ multiplex PCR, while TCRdb's copy carries only in-frame clones and drops some. This table holds almost 200,000 clones, roughly 85% found once. Study-level findings and limits: Common viral pathogens seemed, in a later analysis, to connect with several of the most significant clusters.

The chain links TRBV6-6 to TRBJ2-3; TRBD2 might be the D (6 bases). The source is a woman between 50 and 59 years old in good health and CMV-seronegative. Sample: PBMCs. Written as DNA, the CDR3 is TGTGCCAGCAGCGAACCTGCGGGAACCACAGATACGCAGTATTTT. This encodes CASSEPAGTTDTQYF.